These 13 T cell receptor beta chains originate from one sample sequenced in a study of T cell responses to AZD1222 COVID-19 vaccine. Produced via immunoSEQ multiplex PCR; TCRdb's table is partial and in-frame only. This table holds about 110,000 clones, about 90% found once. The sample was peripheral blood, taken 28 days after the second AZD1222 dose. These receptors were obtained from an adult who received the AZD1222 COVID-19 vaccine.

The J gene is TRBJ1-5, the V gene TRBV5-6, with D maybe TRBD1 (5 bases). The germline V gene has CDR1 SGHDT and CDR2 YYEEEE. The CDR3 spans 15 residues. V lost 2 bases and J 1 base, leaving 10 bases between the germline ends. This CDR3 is CASSLAGQSNQPQHF. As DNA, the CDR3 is TGTGCCAGCAGCTTAGCCGGACAAAGCAATCAGCCCCAGCATTTT.

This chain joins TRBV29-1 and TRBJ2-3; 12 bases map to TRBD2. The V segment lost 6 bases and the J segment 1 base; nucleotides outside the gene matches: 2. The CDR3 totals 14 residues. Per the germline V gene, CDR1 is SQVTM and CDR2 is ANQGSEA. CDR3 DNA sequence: TGCAGCGTGGGGACTAGCGGGCGCACAGATACGCAGTATTTT. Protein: CSVGTSGRTDTQYF.

CDR3 protein: CASSQTRAMANTEAFF. Here the CDR3 DNA reads TGTGCCAGCAGCCAAACCAGGGCAATGGCGAACACTGAAGCTTTCTTT. V and J are TRBV3-1 (or the pseudogene TRBV3-2) and TRBJ1-1; D perhaps matches TRBD1 (5 bases). The CDR3 contains 16 residues. Germline V gene sequence: CDR1 LGHDT, CDR2 YNNKEL (reference sequence). Deletions cut 2 bases from V and 1 base from J, with 14 bases between.

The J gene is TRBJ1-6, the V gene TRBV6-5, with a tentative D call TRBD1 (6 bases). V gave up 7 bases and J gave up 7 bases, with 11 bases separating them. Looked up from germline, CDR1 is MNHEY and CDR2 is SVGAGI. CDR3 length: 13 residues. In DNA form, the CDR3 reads TGTGCCAGCACCAGGACAGTCAATTCACCCCTCCACTTT. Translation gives CASTRTVNSPLHF.

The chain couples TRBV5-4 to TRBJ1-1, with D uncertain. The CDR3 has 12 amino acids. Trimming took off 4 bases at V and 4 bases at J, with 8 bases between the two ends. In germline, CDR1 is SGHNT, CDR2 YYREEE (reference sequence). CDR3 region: CASSDLSTEAFF. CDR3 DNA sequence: TGTGCCAGCAGCGATCTCTCCACTGAAGCTTTCTTT.

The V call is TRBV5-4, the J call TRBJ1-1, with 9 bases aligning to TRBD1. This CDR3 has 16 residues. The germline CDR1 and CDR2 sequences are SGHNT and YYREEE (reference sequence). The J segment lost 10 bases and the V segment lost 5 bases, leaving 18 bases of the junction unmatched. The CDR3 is CASSMKQGAFGLVAFF. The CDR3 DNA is TGTGCCAGCAGTATGAAACAGGGGGCGTTTGGATTGGTAGCTTTCTTT.

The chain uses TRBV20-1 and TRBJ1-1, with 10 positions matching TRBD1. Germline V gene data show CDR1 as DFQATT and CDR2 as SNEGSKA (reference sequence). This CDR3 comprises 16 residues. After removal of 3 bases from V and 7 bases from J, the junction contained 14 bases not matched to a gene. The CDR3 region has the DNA TGCAGTGCTAGTGGATTAGAGACAGGGGGCTCGGGTGAAGCTTTCTTT. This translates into CSASGLETGGSGEAFF.

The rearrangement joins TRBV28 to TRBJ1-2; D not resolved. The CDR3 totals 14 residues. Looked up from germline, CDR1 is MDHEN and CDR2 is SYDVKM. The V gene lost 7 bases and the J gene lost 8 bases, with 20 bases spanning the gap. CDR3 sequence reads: CASTPRVVLRGYTF. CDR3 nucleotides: TGTGCCAGCACCCCCCGGGTCGTCTTACGGGGCTACACCTTC.

Written as DNA, the CDR3 is TGTGCCAGTAGTTGCCCTTCCATTGAGCCATGGCGACCCCAGCATTTT. Translating it yields CASSCPSIEPWRPQHF. The chain is built from TRBV19 and TRBJ1-5; D remains ambiguous. From germline, CDR1 is LNHDA and CDR2 SQIVND (reference sequence). The CDR3 loop spans 16 amino acids. Trimming removed 5 bases from V and 10 bases from J, with 24 bases in between.

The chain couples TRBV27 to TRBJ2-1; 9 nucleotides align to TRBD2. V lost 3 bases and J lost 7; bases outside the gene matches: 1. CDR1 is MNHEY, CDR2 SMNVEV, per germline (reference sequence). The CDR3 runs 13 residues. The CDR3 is CASSFSGRNEQFF. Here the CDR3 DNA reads TGTGCCAGCAGTTTTAGCGGGAGAAATGAGCAGTTCTTC.

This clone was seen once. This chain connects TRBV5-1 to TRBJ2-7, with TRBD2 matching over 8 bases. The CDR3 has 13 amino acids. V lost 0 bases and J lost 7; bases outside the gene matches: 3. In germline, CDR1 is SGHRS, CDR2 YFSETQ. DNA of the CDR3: TGCGCCAGCAGCTTGGTAGCGGGGCGGGAGCAGTACTTC. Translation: CASSLVAGREQYF. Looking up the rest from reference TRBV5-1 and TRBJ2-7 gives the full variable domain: KAGVTQTPRYLIKTRGQQVTLSCSPISGHRSVSWYQQTPGQGLQFLFEYFSETQRNKGNFPGRFSGRQFSNSRSEMNVSTLELGDSALYLCASSLVAGREQYFGPGTRLTVT.

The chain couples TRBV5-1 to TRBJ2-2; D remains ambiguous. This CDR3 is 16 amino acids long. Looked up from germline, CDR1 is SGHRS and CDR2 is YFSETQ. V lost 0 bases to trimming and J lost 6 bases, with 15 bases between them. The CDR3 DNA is TGCGCCAGCAGCTTGGGGGGATTAGGGCGATCCGGGGAGCTGTTTTTT. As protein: CASSLGGLGRSGELFF.

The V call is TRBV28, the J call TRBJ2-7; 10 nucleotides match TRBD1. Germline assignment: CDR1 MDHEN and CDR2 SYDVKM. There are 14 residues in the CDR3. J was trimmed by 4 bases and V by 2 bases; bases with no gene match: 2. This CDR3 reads CASSLGDRGYEQYF. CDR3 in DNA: TGTGCCAGCAGTTTAGGGGACAGGGGATACGAGCAGTACTTC.